This is a list of T cell receptor beta chains from one sample in a study of T-cell memory formation after mild COVID-19. From the 5' RACE reads, TCRdb called clonotypes with MiXCR, one entry per CDR3 protein. The repertoire holds some 270,000 distinct CDR3 sequences, approximately 15% seen once, with 2% to 2.5% in the top ten. Sequenced material: PBMCs or a T cell subset sorted from them (not recorded which). All receptors derive from an adult woman who had mild COVID-19 (a few samples of this study predate the infection). Cell type and time point are not known. Both conserved end residues are part of each CDR3. Each record gives: J gene, clone size, D gene, V gene, CDR3 DNA, CDR3 protein. D genes are given only for firm matches. The size field is filled for only some rows; it gives once, few, many or a size class.

J: TRBJ2-7; size: few; D: TRBD1; V: TRBV20-1; DNA: TGCAGTCCGACAAAATCGCAGGGGGCTTACGAGCAGTACTTC; CDR3: CSPTKSQGAYEQYF
J: TRBJ2-1; size: few; D: TRBD2; V: TRBV12-3/TRBV12-4; DNA: TGTGCCAGCAGTTCCCCGACGGGACTAGCGGGGTACATCTCCTACAATGAGCAGTTCTTC; CDR3: CASSSPTGLAGYISYNEQFF
J: TRBJ2-5; size: .; D: .; V: TRBV4-3; DNA: TGCGCCAGCAGCCAACCCCGTTGCTGGCGGGACGTGGAAGAGACCCAGTACTTC; CDR3: CASSQPRCWRDVEETQYF
J: TRBJ1-3; size: few; D: TRBD1; V: TRBV5-4; DNA: TGTGCCAGCAGGGATGTAGGGGGCCTCAGCTCTGGAAACACCATATATTTT; CDR3: CASRDVGGLSSGNTIYF
J: TRBJ2-3; size: few; D: .; V: TRBV29-1; DNA: TGCAGCGTGACGACACTAGCAGGGCGCACAGATACGCAGTATTTT; CDR3: CSVTTLAGRTDTQYF
J: TRBJ2-1; size: few; D: .; V: TRBV20-1; DNA: TGCAGTGCTACGTTGCCAGCGGAAAAGTACAATGAGCAGTTCTTC; CDR3: CSATLPAEKYNEQFF
J: TRBJ2-7; size: .; D: .; V: TRBV24-1; DNA: TGTGCCACCAGGGACAGCTTTACGGACTTC; CDR3: CATRDSFTDF
J: TRBJ2-1; size: .; D: TRBD2; V: TRBV12-3/TRBV12-4; DNA: TGTGCCAGCAGTCCAAGTTTCCTAGCGGGGTTTTTAGTGCAGTTCTTC; CDR3: CASSPSFLAGFLVQFF
J: TRBJ2-2; size: .; D: TRBD2; V: TRBV3-1; DNA: TGTGCCAGCAGCCAAATCAGGACTAGCCGGTTTAAAGGGGAGCTGTTTTTT; CDR3: CASSQIRTSRFKGELFF
J: TRBJ2-1; size: many; D: TRBD2; V: TRBV6-5; DNA: TGTGCCAGCACCCTCGGGACTAGCGGGATTAATGAGCAGTTCTTC; CDR3: CASTLGTSGINEQFF
J: TRBJ1-1; size: many; D: .; V: TRBV6-6; DNA: TGTGCCAGCAGTTACATCCGGGGGGCTGAAGCTTTCTTT; CDR3: CASSYIRGAEAFF
J: TRBJ2-3; size: .; D: .; V: TRBV23-1; DNA: TGCGCCAGCAACTCTGGGGGGGGCGGTTTTATCACAGATACGCAGTATTTT; CDR3: CASNSGGGGFITDTQYF
J: TRBJ2-3; size: few; D: .; V: TRBV4-1; DNA: TGCGCCAGCAGCCTCGGGGCGGTTTCTAGCATAGATACGCAGTATTTT; CDR3: CASSLGAVSSIDTQYF
J: TRBJ2-7; size: .; D: .; V: TRBV6-6; DNA: TGTGCCAGCAGCCTATCATGGGACGAGCAGTACTTC; CDR3: CASSLSWDEQYF
J: TRBJ2-1; size: few; D: .; V: TRBV5-4; DNA: TGTGCCAGCAGCTTGATTGGAGTCAATGAGCAGTTCTTC; CDR3: CASSLIGVNEQFF
J: TRBJ2-5; size: few; D: TRBD1; V: TRBV7-2; DNA: TGTGCCAGCAGCCGTGGACAGGGCGGGGCCCAAGAGACCCAGTACTTC; CDR3: CASSRGQGGAQETQYF
J: TRBJ2-1; size: .; D: .; V: TRBV5-1; DNA: TGCGCCAGCAGCTTGGGAAGACACCTAGCCTGGGGGAATGAGCAGTTCTTC; CDR3: CASSLGRHLAWGNEQFF
J: TRBJ2-5; size: .; D: TRBD1; V: TRBV7-2; DNA: TGTGCCAGCAGCCCACCGGGACAGGAAGAGACCCAGTACTTC; CDR3: CASSPPGQEETQYF
J: TRBJ1-1; size: .; D: TRBD1; V: TRBV5-1; DNA: TGCGCCAGCAGCTTATGGACAGGCACCACTGAAGCTTTCTTT; CDR3: CASSLWTGTTEAFF
J: TRBJ1-1; size: .; D: .; V: TRBV4-2; DNA: TGTGCCAGCAGCCCGCGAGCCTGGGACACTGAAGCTTTCTTT; CDR3: CASSPRAWDTEAFF
J: TRBJ1-2; size: .; D: TRBD1; V: TRBV2; DNA: TGTGCCAGCAGGATGGGACAGGGGGCTTACGGCTACACCTTC; CDR3: CASRMGQGAYGYTF
J: TRBJ1-2; size: few; D: .; V: TRBV25-1; DNA: TGTGCCAGCAGTGAACATAGGGGTTTAAGTGGCTACACCTTC; CDR3: CASSEHRGLSGYTF
J: TRBJ2-4; size: .; D: .; V: TRBV20-1; DNA: TGCAGTGCTGGGGACTCACCAGCCAAAAACATTCAGTACTTC; CDR3: CSAGDSPAKNIQYF
J: TRBJ1-6; size: .; D: .; V: TRBV12-3/TRBV12-4; DNA: TGTGCCAGCAGTTTCGGGGGGCCTAATTCACCCCTCCACTTT; CDR3: CASSFGGPNSPLHF
J: TRBJ2-4; size: .; D: .; V: TRBV5-1; DNA: TGCGCCAGTAGGGGGGGGGAAAACATTCAGTACTTC; CDR3: CASRGGENIQYF
J: TRBJ2-7; size: .; D: TRBD2; V: TRBV14; DNA: TGTGCCAGCAGCCCCTATGTTCGGGGGGACGAGCAGTACTTC; CDR3: CASSPYVRGDEQYF
J: TRBJ2-5; size: many; D: .; V: TRBV7-2; DNA: TGTGCCAGCAGCACCCGGACAGCTCCCCAAGAGACCCAGTACTTC; CDR3: CASSTRTAPQETQYF
J: TRBJ2-3; size: few; D: .; V: TRBV20-1; DNA: TGCAGTGCTAGAAGGCAGTCCACAGATACGCAGTATTTT; CDR3: CSARRQSTDTQYF
J: TRBJ2-1; size: .; D: TRBD2; V: TRBV5-5; DNA: TGTGCCAGCAGCTTGGAGGGGCTAGCGGGAGCCTACAATGAGCAGTTCTTC; CDR3: CASSLEGLAGAYNEQFF
J: TRBJ1-1; size: many; D: .; V: TRBV5-1; DNA: TGCGCCAGCAGCTTGCCGGGGTTGAACACTGAAGCTTTCTTT; CDR3: CASSLPGLNTEAFF
J: TRBJ1-5; size: few; D: .; V: TRBV5-5; DNA: TGTGCCAGCAGCTTGGACGCCCCCAATCAGCCCCAGCATTTT; CDR3: CASSLDAPNQPQHF
J: TRBJ1-4; size: .; D: .; V: TRBV4-1; DNA: TGCGCCAGCAGCCAAGGTGCAGCGGGGGTAGTAACTAATGAAAAACTGTTTTTT; CDR3: CASSQGAAGVVTNEKLFF
J: TRBJ2-1; size: many; D: TRBD2; V: TRBV4-2; DNA: TGTGCCAGCAGCCAAGCTTGGCTAGCGGGAGAGGGAAATGAGCAGTTCTTC; CDR3: CASSQAWLAGEGNEQFF
J: TRBJ1-1; size: .; D: .; V: TRBV5-1; DNA: TGCGCCAGCAGCTTGGCCTCGGGACCGAACACTGAAGCTTTCTTT; CDR3: CASSLASGPNTEAFF
J: TRBJ1-2; size: .; D: .; V: TRBV4-1; DNA: TGCGCCAGCAGCCCGGGAGGGATTGGCTACACCTTC; CDR3: CASSPGGIGYTF
J: TRBJ2-2; size: medium-sized; D: .; V: TRBV7-2; DNA: TGTGCCAGCAGCTTACTCGCCCCGAACACCGGGGAGCTGTTTTTT; CDR3: CASSLLAPNTGELFF
J: TRBJ2-2; size: .; D: TRBD2; V: TRBV5-6; DNA: TGTGCCAGCAGCTTAGCGGGGGCCTTCACCGGGGAGCTGTTTTTT; CDR3: CASSLAGAFTGELFF
J: TRBJ2-2; size: .; D: .; V: TRBV4-1; DNA: TGCGCCAGCAGCCAAGAGAGACTAGTAGCCGGGGAGCTGTTTTTT; CDR3: CASSQERLVAGELFF
J: TRBJ2-1; size: .; D: .; V: TRBV5-1; DNA: TGCGCCAGCAGCGTCGAGAGGGGTGAGCAGTTCTTC; CDR3: CASSVERGEQFF
J: TRBJ2-7; size: .; D: TRBD1; V: TRBV5-1; DNA: TGCGCCAGCAGCAGGGGACAGATCTACGAGCAGTACTTC; CDR3: CASSRGQIYEQYF
J: TRBJ2-3; size: .; D: TRBD2; V: TRBV20-1; DNA: TGCAGTGCAGAGGCCCGGGGGGGCGTCACAGATACGCAGTATTTT; CDR3: CSAEARGGVTDTQYF
J: TRBJ2-1; size: few; D: TRBD1; V: TRBV4-3; DNA: TGCGCCAGCAGCCTCCGTGCGGAGACAGGGAGTTTCAATGAGCAGTTCTTC; CDR3: CASSLRAETGSFNEQFF